This TCR beta chain was sequenced for a study of blood T cell repertoires in COVID-19 (dated by TCRdb to 2020 to 2021). For the study in its entirety: The collaborator samples originated in the United States, Italy and Spain and spanned the acute and convalescent phases of COVID-19. The prospective study material was composed of cDNA or gDNA derived from T cells, B-cell-depleted T cells, or PBMCs. The repertoires were made available in a free public database intended to serve as a resource for research on the immune response to SARS-CoV-2. HLA class I and class II types, where available, came from metadata supplied by the sample provider rather than from assay-based typing. Nearly every sample came with metadata listing a de-identified subject ID, COVID-19 status, age in years and sex. The samples were drawn from the first 160 participants of the ongoing ImmuneRACE study and from 950 to 1,500 subjects provided by 6 global collaborators. Deeply sampled blood TCRbeta repertoires from subjects exposed to, actively infected with, or recovered from COVID-19 were included in the dataset.

Worth noting for this clone: The antigen it recognizes is unknown. Base qualities are missing; no much larger clone stands one base away.

The study at large found these results: The quantity of clinical and demographic metadata differed by source and by participant and was supplied without curation.

The CDR3 spans 11 residues, from the cysteine through the phenylalanine. The retained sequence is limited to the CDR3, 33 bases, with the frame set at the first base. The germline V gene (reference sequence) sets CDR1 to SEHNR and CDR2 to FQNEAQ. V is cut by 3 bases and J by 9 bases, and the space between the germline ends is 8 bases. The immunoSEQ Assay, a bias-controlled multiplex PCR, was used to amplify TCRbeta CDR3 regions from genomic DNA. The paper's processing steps were these. The number of nucleated cells in each sample was estimated by amplification of reference gene primers within the assay. To quantify the absolute abundance of each unique TCRbeta CDR3 rearrangement, sequence reads were collapsed and filtered. For each sample, productive Simpson clonality was calculated by taking the square root of Simpson's diversity index across productive rearrangements. The immuneACCESS repertoire file appears here via TCRdb, limited to in-frame rearrangements. These files lack a portion of the clones; in checked studies, under half of the deficit traces to unresolved V genes, and the cause of the others is not known. V, J and clone size are taken as reported in that table, and D and trimming were inferred from the DNA itself. For this sample there are about 140,000 clones; around nine tenths appear just once. 1.5% to 1.9% of the sample belongs to the ten largest clones.

Each collaborating institution followed its own protocols to collect whole blood in K2EDTA tubes. Collaborator samples were shipped for TCRbeta analysis as frozen whole blood, isolated PBMCs, or DNA extracted from either sample type. This TCR was recovered from a woman between 55 and 75 years old with acute or convalescent COVID-19. Sequences were obtained from peripheral blood. The chain joins TRBV7-9 to TRBJ1-2, with no D gene named confidently. The DNA sequence is TGTGCCAGCAGCTTTGAGGTGCGCTACACCTTC. Its translation is CASSFEVRYTF.